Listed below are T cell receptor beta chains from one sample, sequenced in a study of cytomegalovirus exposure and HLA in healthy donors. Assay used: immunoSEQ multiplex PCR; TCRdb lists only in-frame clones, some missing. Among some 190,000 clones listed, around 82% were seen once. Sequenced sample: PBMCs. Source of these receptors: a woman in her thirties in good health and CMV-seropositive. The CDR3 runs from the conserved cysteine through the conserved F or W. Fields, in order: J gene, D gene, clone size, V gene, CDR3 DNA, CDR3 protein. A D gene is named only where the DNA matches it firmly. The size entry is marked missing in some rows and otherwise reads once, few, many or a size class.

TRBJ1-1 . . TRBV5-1 TGCGCCAGCAGCAATCTGACAAGGAACACTGAAGCTTTCTTT CASSNLTRNTEAFF
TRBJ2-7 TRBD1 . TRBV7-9 TGTTCCAGCAGCTTAGCGTGGACAGGGGATACCGAGCAGTACTTC CSSSLAWTGDTEQYF
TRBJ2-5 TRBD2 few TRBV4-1 TGCGCCAGCAGCCAAGGTCCACGGGGGGGCCAAGAGACCCAGTACTTC CASSQGPRGGQETQYF
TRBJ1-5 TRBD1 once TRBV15 TGTGCCACCAGCCGACCGGACAGGGTCGGTCAGCCCCAGCATTTT CATSRPDRVGQPQHF
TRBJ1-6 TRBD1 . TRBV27 TGTGCCAGCAGTTTACCAGGGGGCAGCGGGCCCCTCCACTTT CASSLPGGSGPLHF
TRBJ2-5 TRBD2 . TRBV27 TGTGCCAGCAGTGCAGCGGGGGCAGAGACCCAGTACTTC CASSAAGAETQYF
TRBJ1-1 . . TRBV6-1 TGTGCCAGCAGATCCCCCGAGGCCCCTGAAGCTTTCTTT CASRSPEAPEAFF
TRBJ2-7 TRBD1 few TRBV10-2 TGCGCCACCTCGCCGGGACAGGGTAGGGAGTACTTC CATSPGQGREYF
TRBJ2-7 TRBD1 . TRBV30 TGTGCCTGGGGGGGGACAGGGAACGAGCAGTACTTC CAWGGTGNEQYF
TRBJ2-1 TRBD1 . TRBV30 TGTGCCTGGAGAACAGGGGGCGACGACCGACAGTTCTTC CAWRTGGDDRQFF
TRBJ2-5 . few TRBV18 TGTGCCAGCTCACCAAAGGCGGGGTCTCGAGAGACCCAGTACTTC CASSPKAGSRETQYF
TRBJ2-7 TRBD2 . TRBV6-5 TGTGCCAGCACCCCCGGGGGGTCCTACGAGCAGTACTTC CASTPGGSYEQYF